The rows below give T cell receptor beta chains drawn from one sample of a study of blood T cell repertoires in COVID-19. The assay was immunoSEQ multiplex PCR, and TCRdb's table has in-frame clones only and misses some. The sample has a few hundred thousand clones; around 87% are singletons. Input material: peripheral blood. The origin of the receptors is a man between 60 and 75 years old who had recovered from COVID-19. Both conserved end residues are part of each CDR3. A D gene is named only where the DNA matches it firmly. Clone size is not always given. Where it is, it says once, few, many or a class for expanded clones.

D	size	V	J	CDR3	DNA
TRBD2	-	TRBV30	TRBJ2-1	CAWTGLAGGLDEQFF	TGTGCCTGGACTGGACTAGCGGGAGGGTTAGATGAGCAGTTCTTC
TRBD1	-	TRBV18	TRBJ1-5	CASSGDRGIQPQHF	TGTGCCAGCTCAGGCGACAGGGGTATTCAGCCCCAGCATTTT
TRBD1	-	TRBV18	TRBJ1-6	CASLQGQDNSPLHF	TGTGCCAGCTTACAGGGACAGGATAATTCACCCCTCCACTTT
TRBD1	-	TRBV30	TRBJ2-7	CAFSLDRRSEQYF	TGTGCCTTTTCCCTGGACAGGCGGTCCGAGCAGTACTTC
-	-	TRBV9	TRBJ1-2	CASSAGAAPNYGYTF	TGTGCCAGCAGCGCAGGGGCGGCACCTAACTATGGCTACACCTTC
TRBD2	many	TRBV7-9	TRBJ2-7	CASSPSQREVDEQYF	TGTGCCAGCAGCCCCTCTCAGCGGGAGGTTGACGAGCAGTACTTC
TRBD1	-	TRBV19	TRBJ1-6	CASRGQGDNSPLHF	TGTGCCAGTAGGGGACAGGGTGATAATTCACCCCTCCACTTT
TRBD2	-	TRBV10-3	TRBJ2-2	CAISLTSGSNTGELFF	TGTGCCATCAGTCTGACTAGCGGGAGTAACACCGGGGAGCTGTTTTTT
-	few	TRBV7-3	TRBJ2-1	CASSFEAGNEQFF	TGTGCCAGCAGCTTTGAGGCTGGGAATGAGCAGTTCTTC
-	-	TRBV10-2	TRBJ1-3	CASTERFRGSGNTIYF	TGCGCCAGCACAGAGAGGTTTCGGGGCTCTGGAAACACCATATATTTT
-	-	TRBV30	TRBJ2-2	CAWRPRRPGDTGELFF	TGTGCCTGGAGACCCCGACGGCCGGGGGACACCGGGGAGCTGTTTTTT
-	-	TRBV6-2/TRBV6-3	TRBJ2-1	CASSYGRGSSSYNEQFF	TGTGCCAGCAGTTACGGTCGGGGGTCAAGCTCCTACAATGAGCAGTTCTTC
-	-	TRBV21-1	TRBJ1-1	CASSKGWQNENTEAFF	TGTGCCAGCAGCAAGGGCTGGCAGAACGAGAACACTGAAGCTTTCTTT
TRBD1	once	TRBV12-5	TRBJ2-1	CASGLDLDRGSYNEQFF	TGTGCTAGTGGTTTGGACCTCGACAGGGGGAGTTACAATGAGCAGTTCTTC
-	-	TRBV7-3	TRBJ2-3	CASSLYRDTDTQYF	TGTGCCAGCAGCTTATACCGGGACACAGATACGCAGTATTTT
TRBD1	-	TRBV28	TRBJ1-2	CASRLGTGRLAYGYTF	TGTGCCAGCAGGCTCGGGACAGGGAGATTGGCCTATGGCTACACCTTC
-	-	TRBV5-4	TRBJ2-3	CATRRRGEDTQYF	TGTGCCACAAGGCGCAGGGGAGAGGATACGCAGTATTTT
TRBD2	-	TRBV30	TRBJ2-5	CAWASGGAETQYF	TGTGCCTGGGCTAGCGGGGGGGCGGAGACCCAGTACTTC
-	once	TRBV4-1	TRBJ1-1	CASSQEGQGFTEAFF	TGCGCCAGCAGCCAAGAAGGCCAGGGCTTCACTGAAGCTTTCTTT
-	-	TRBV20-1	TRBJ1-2	CSASPRAGYTF	TGCAGTGCTAGCCCCAGGGCTGGCTACACCTTC
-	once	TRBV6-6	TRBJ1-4	CASSFISNEKLFF	TGTGCCAGCAGTTTTATCAGTAATGAAAAACTGTTTTTT
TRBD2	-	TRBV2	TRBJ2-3	CATPLAGGLADTQYF	TGTGCCACCCCACTAGCGGGAGGTTTGGCAGATACGCAGTATTTT
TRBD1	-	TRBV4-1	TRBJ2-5	CASSQGIGDRGQETQYF	TGCGCCAGCAGCCAAGGAATCGGGGACAGAGGCCAAGAGACCCAGTACTTC
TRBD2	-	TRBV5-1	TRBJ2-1	CASSPSSGISYNEQFF	TGCGCCAGCAGCCCCTCTAGCGGCATCTCCTACAATGAGCAGTTCTTC
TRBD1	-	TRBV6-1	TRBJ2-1	CASSEGQGANEQFF	TGTGCCAGCAGTGAGGGACAGGGGGCAAATGAGCAGTTCTTC
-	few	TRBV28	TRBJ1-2	CASGPLYGYTF	TGTGCCAGCGGCCCGCTCTATGGCTACACCTTC
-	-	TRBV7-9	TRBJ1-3	CASSFQLRPSGNTIYF	TGTGCCAGCAGCTTCCAGTTGAGGCCGTCTGGAAACACCATATATTTT
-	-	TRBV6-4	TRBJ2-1	CATGAMRGSSYNEQFF	TGTGCCACCGGAGCCATGCGGGGCAGCTCCTACAATGAGCAGTTCTTC
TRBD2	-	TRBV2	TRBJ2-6	CASKREGGTSGANVLTF	TGTGCCAGCAAGAGGGAGGGAGGGACCTCTGGGGCCAACGTCCTGACTTTC
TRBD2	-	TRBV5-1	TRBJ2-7	CASSLIAGGEQYF	TGCGCCAGCAGCTTAATAGCGGGGGGCGAGCAGTACTTC
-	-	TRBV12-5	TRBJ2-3	CASAPGRGDTQYF	TGTGCTAGTGCCCCGGGCCGGGGAGATACGCAGTATTTT
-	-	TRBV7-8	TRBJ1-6	CASSYAGRGNNSPLHF	TGTGCCAGCAGCTATGCGGGTCGGGGGAATAATTCACCCCTCCACTTT
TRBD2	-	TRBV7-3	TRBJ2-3	CASSPGLAGEGDTQYF	TGTGCCAGCAGCCCTGGACTAGCGGGGGAGGGGGATACGCAGTATTTT
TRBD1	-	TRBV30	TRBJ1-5	CAWSGQGGGQPQHF	TGTGCCTGGAGCGGACAGGGGGGAGGTCAGCCCCAGCATTTT
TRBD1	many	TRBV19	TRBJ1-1	CASSFSWTGEGTEAFF	TGTGCCAGTAGTTTCTCCTGGACAGGCGAGGGCACTGAAGCTTTCTTT
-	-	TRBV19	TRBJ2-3	CASSTVNSGDTQYF	TGTGCCAGTAGTACAGTAAATTCTGGTGATACGCAGTATTTT
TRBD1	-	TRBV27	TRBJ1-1	CASSGATGGVATEAFF	TGTGCCAGTTCGGGGGCTACAGGGGGAGTGGCCACTGAAGCTTTCTTT
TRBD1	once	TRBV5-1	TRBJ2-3	CASSLGVGGANTQYF	TGCGCCAGCAGCTTGGGGGTAGGGGGCGCAAATACGCAGTATTTT
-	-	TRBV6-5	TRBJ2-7	CASGLGTYEQYF	TGTGCCAGCGGTCTCGGGACCTACGAGCAGTACTTC
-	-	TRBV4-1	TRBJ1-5	CASSQDRGSRQPQHF	TGCGCCAGCAGCCAAGATCGGGGGTCCCGGCAGCCCCAGCATTTT
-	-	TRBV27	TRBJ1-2	CASSLYRSQGGGYTF	TGTGCCAGCAGTTTATATCGTTCGCAGGGTGGCGGCTACACCTTC
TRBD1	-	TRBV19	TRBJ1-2	CASSRQGELYGYTF	TGTGCCAGTAGTAGACAGGGGGAACTCTATGGCTACACCTTC
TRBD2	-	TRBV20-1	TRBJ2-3	CSASVLAGGRDTQYF	TGCAGTGCTAGTGTGCTCGCGGGAGGGAGGGATACGCAGTATTTT
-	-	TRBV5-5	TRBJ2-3	CASSNGLVASTDTQYF	TGTGCCAGCAGCAACGGACTGGTGGCTAGCACAGATACGCAGTATTTT
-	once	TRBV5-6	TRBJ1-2	CASSPPRGNYGYTF	TGTGCCAGCAGCCCACCTCGGGGGAACTATGGCTACACCTTC
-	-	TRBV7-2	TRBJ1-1	CAVKGRAGATEAFF	TGTGCCGTGAAGGGGAGAGCAGGGGCTACTGAAGCTTTCTTT
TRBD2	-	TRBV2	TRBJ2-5	CASSGTKETQYF	TGTGCCAGCAGCGGGACTAAGGAGACCCAGTACTTC
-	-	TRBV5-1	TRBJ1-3	CASSLDREGNTIYF	TGCGCCAGCAGCTTGGACAGGGAAGGAAACACCATATATTTT
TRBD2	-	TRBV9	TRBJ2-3	CASSVGLAGWSDTQYF	TGTGCCAGCAGCGTAGGGCTAGCGGGGTGGTCAGATACGCAGTATTTT
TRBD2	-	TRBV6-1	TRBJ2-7	CASSEAGGSSYEQYF	TGTGCCAGCAGTGAAGCAGGCGGGAGCTCCTACGAGCAGTACTTC
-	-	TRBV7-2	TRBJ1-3	CASSWGQASGNTIYF	TGTGCCAGCAGCTGGGGACAAGCATCTGGAAACACCATATATTTT
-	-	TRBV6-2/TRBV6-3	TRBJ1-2	CASSYAGGYTF	TGTGCCAGCAGTTATGCGGGTGGCTACACCTTC
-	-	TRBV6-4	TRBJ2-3	CASSLSRHPTDTQYF	TGTGCCAGCAGCCTATCACGACATCCCACAGATACGCAGTATTTT
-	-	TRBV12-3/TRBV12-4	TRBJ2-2	CASKLHTGELFF	TGTGCCAGCAAACTACACACCGGGGAGCTGTTTTTT
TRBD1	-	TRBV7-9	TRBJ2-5	CASSKGQAPEETQYF	TGTGCCAGCAGCAAGGGACAGGCACCAGAAGAGACCCAGTACTTC
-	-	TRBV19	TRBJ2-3	CASSKTAVVGTDTQYF	TGTGCCAGTAGTAAGACAGCTGTAGTCGGCACAGATACGCAGTATTTT
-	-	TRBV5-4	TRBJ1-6	CASSFREGPYNSPLHF	TGTGCCAGCAGCTTCCGGGAGGGGCCTTATAATTCACCCCTCCACTTT
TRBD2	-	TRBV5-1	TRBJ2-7	CASSNGEGYEQYF	TGCGCCAGCAGTAACGGGGAGGGCTACGAGCAGTACTTC
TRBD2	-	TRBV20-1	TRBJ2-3	CSASGAGLAGGPLDTQYF	TGCAGTGCTAGTGGGGCCGGACTAGCGGGAGGGCCCTTAGATACGCAGTATTTT